The next 15 T cell receptor beta chains were all read from a single sample in a study of early T cells in non-severe SARS-CoV-2 infection. MiXCR, run by TCRdb on the 5' RACE reads, gives a single entry per CDR3 protein. The table records about 49,000 distinct CDR3 sequences, around 6% of them present only once. Sequenced here: whole blood, sampled at baseline. The receptors originated from an adult who was a healthcare worker with PCR-confirmed SARS-CoV-2 infection or an uninfected control (not recorded which).

This clonotype was counted between two and nine times. The CDR3 spells CASSISGGASSQYF. The CDR3 nucleotides are TGTGCCAGTAGTATATCGGGGGGCGCTTCATCCCAGTACTTC. The gene calls are TRBV19 and TRBJ2-5; maybe TRBD2 (7 bases). Germline V gives CDR1 LNHDA, CDR2 SQIVND (reference sequence). The V end lost 2 bases, the J end lost 9 bases, and 16 bases lay between the germline ends. CDR3 length equals 14 residues. Full variable domain (remainder filled in from reference TRBV19 and TRBJ2-5): DGGITQSPKYLFRKEGQNVTLSCEQNLNHDAMYWYRQDPGQGLRLIYYSQIVNDFQKGDIAEGYSVSREKKESFPLTVTSAQKNPTAFYLCASSISGGASSQYFGPGTRLLVL.

This clonotype occurred many times. V usage is TRBV12-3 or TRBV12-4 and J usage is TRBJ1-6, with unresolved D. CDR3 size: 16 residues. Trimming pared 5 bases from V and 0 bases from J, leaving 11 bases between. CDR3 region: CASSTSGDSYNSPLHF. CDR3 sequence (DNA): TGTGCCAGCAGTACTTCTGGGGACTCCTATAATTCACCCCTCCACTTT.

This chain links TRBV7-2 with TRBJ2-1; tentative D call: TRBD2 (5 bases). This CDR3 has 12 amino acids. The ends were cut back, 2 bases at V and 10 bases at J, with 9 bases in the middle. Germline V lookup: CDR1 SGHTA, CDR2 FQGNSA. The CDR3 reads CASSLRPGEQFF. For the CDR3, the DNA is TGTGCCAGCAGCTTAAGACCGGGAGAGCAGTTCTTC.

The chain couples TRBV6-2 or TRBV6-3 to TRBJ2-3; the D gene is possibly TRBD1 (5 bases). V was shortened by 5 bases and J by 5 bases, with 14 bases between the two germline ends. The CDR3 consists of 14 residues. Germline CDR1 reads MNHEY; CDR2 reads SVGEGT. CDR3 nucleotides: TGTGCCAGCAGTAGGACACTCTGGGGAGATACGCAGTATTTT. Its translation is CASSRTLWGDTQYF.

At least ten counts were recorded for this clonotype. The chain combines TRBV4-2 with TRBJ2-3, with 10 bases lining up with TRBD2. With 2 bases clipped from V and 0 bases from J, the junction kept 5 bases outside the gene matches. Per germline, CDR1 LGHNA and CDR2 YNFKEQ. This CDR3 comprises 17 residues. The CDR3 DNA reads TGTGCCAGCAGCCAACCTAGCGGGGGCCTAAGCACAGATACGCAGTATTTT. It encodes CASSQPSGGLSTDTQYF.

This clonotype was seen many times. V gene TRBV27 combines with J gene TRBJ2-1; D unresolved. Germline loops: CDR1 MNHEY, CDR2 SMNVEV (reference sequence). The V end lost 10 bases, the J end lost 3 bases, and 7 bases lay between the germline ends. The CDR3 totals 11 residues. DNA for the CDR3: TGTGCCACCATAGACTACAATGAGCAGTTCTTC. As protein: CATIDYNEQFF.

There are many counts of this clonotype. The CDR3 DNA reads TGTGCCACCAGCAGAGATTTATCGGGGGGGCGGGATACGCAGTATTTT. Translating gives CATSRDLSGGRDTQYF. The V call is TRBV15, the J call TRBJ2-3; 8 bases line up with TRBD2. This CDR3 spans 16 amino acids. CDR1 is LNHNV and CDR2 is YYDKDF in the germline V gene (reference sequence). The V gene end was trimmed by 0 bases and the J gene end by 6 bases; junction bases not matched to a gene: 8.

This clonotype came up many times. The gene calls are TRBV5-1 and TRBJ2-7; a possible D gene is TRBD1 (5 bases). The CDR3 has 14 amino acids. V was pared by 4 bases and J by 3 bases, with 14 bases between. Germline CDR1 and CDR2: SGHRS and YFSETQ. The CDR3 here is CASSKVTENYEQYF. CDR3 coding DNA: TGCGCCAGCAGCAAGGTGACAGAAAACTACGAGCAGTACTTC.

This clonotype was detected a few times. This chain links TRBV2 with TRBJ2-6; D may be TRBD1 (5 bases). Germline assignment: CDR1 SNHLY and CDR2 FYNNEI. This CDR3 is 17 amino acids long. Trimming left V 10 bases short and J 5 bases short, with 24 bases between. CDR3 DNA: TGTGCCATCCACCCATGGGGCTCCCAAGGTTGGGCCAACGTCCTGACTTTC. This gives the protein CAIHPWGSQGWANVLTF.

This clonotype was seen a few times. The rearrangement joins TRBV11-2 to TRBJ1-1, with D perhaps TRBD1 (6 bases). From germline, CDR1 is SGHAT and CDR2 FQNNGV. This CDR3 contains 15 residues. V was trimmed by 5 bases and J by 7 bases, leaving 20 bases between them. This CDR3 is CASSKEGGIRGEAFF. The CDR3 nucleotides are TGTGCCAGCAGCAAAGAGGGGGGTATAAGGGGTGAAGCTTTCTTT. Looking up the rest from reference TRBV11-2 and TRBJ1-1 gives the full variable domain: EAGVAQSPRYKIIEKRQSVAFWCNPISGHATLYWYQQILGQGPKLLIQFQNNGVVDDSQLPKDRFSAERLKGVDSTLKIQPAKLEDSAVYLCASSKEGGIRGEAFFGQGTRLTVV.

The CDR3 sequence: CASSKGQGGNEQFF. The CDR3 DNA sequence: TGTGCCAGCAGTAAAGGACAGGGTGGGAATGAGCAGTTCTTC. V gene TRBV6-6 combines with J gene TRBJ2-1, with 8 bases identical to TRBD1. CDR3 length equals 14 residues. Germline trimming cut 5 bases from V and 7 bases from J; bases unmatched to any gene: 7. Germline loops: CDR1 MNHNY, CDR2 SVGAGI (reference sequence).

This clonotype was detected a few times. The chain joins TRBV24-1 to TRBJ2-3, with 12 bases that match TRBD2. CDR3 size: 21 residues. Looked up from germline, CDR1 is KGHDR and CDR2 is SFDVKD. V lost 2 bases, J lost 2 bases, and 16 bases stayed unmatched. The CDR3: CATSDWRTQGLAGHNTDTQYF. Here the CDR3 DNA reads TGTGCCACCAGTGATTGGAGGACTCAGGGACTAGCGGGTCACAACACAGATACGCAGTATTTT.

The chain links TRBV30 to TRBJ1-2; D gene uncertain. V dropped 1 base and J dropped 3 bases, with 3 bases sitting between them. Germline V gene lookup returns CDR1 GTSNPN and CDR2 SVGIG (reference sequence). This CDR3 comprises 11 residues. The CDR3 nucleotides read TGTGCCTGGAGTGGGCACTATGGCTACACCTTC. Amino acid sequence: CAWSGHYGYTF.

V usage is TRBV18 and J usage is TRBJ1-1, with D unresolved. Germline CDR1 reads KGHSH; CDR2 reads LQKENI. The CDR3 is made up of 14 amino acids. Trimming shortened V by 1 base and J by 1 base, and 7 bases separated the two germline ends. The CDR3, as DNA: TGTGCCAGCTCACCACTAAAGGCGAACACTGAAGCTTTCTTT. Its translation: CASSPLKANTEAFF.

V is TRBV19 and J is TRBJ2-2; weak D call: TRBD1 (5 bases). Germline V gene lookup returns CDR1 LNHDA and CDR2 SQIVND (reference sequence). The CDR3 is made up of 15 amino acids. Trimming removed 3 bases from V and 5 bases from J, with 13 bases in between. The CDR3 DNA reads TGTGCCAGTAGTATGAGAGCAGGGCGAACCGGGGAGCTGTTTTTT. It specifies CASSMRAGRTGELFF.